This T cell receptor beta chain derives from a study of OX40 agonist ivuxolimab in advanced cancers. At the level of the whole study: The costimulatory receptor OX40 (CD134) was targeted by ivuxolimab, a fully human IgG2 agonistic monoclonal antibody. The paper reports the monotherapy dose-escalation portion (N of about 52 patients) of the phase I ivuxolimab trial. In the dose-escalation cohort, 75% to 90% of patients were male, and the mean age was roughly 60 years with a range of roughly 20 to 85. Intravenous ivuxolimab was administered to patients every 2 weeks at six dose levels: 0.01, 0.1, 0.3, 1.5, 3 and 10 mg/kg. Patients were allowed to have had prior anti-PD-1, anti-PD-L1 or anti-CTLA-4 therapy, and roughly 40% of the dose-escalation patients had been treated with checkpoint inhibitors. Peripheral TCRbeta sequencing was intended to test whether TCR sequence diversity was altered and clonal T-cell expansion was caused by ivuxolimab. Of the approximately 53 patients in dose escalation, 19 had hepatocellular carcinoma, some 15 had melanoma, 9 had renal cell carcinoma and 9 had head and neck cancer. Partial responses occurred in three dose-escalation patients: two with cutaneous melanoma and one with hepatocellular carcinoma. The research as a whole found: After ivuxolimab, CD8+ T cells had more expanded clones than CD4+ T cells on average. Which antigens the clonally expanded peripheral T cells were specific for was not determined. Clonal expansion of both CD4+ and CD8+ blood T cells was observed from baseline to week 6 at doses 0.1 to 3.0 mg/kg. In the 0.1-3.0 mg/kg groups, partial responders were among the patients with the lowest normalized peripheral clonal expansion, particularly in CD8+ T cells. Low levels of normalized T-cell clonal expansion were also seen in some patients who did not respond.

V loses 3 bases of germline sequence and J loses 7 bases, and the interval between the two ends is 21 bases. The CDR3 spans 16 residues, from the cysteine through the phenylalanine. The kept DNA is CDR3 alone, 48 bases in frame from the first base. CDR1 and CDR2, per the germline V gene, are LGHNA and YSLEER. Turning to this clone: Its antigen is not yet known. Nothing much larger sits one base from this clone, and base qualities are not available.

Genomic DNA was extracted from sorted cells for sequencing of the TCRbeta CDR3 region. The immunoSEQ Assay was used for sequencing of TCRbeta CDR3 regions. Drawn from immuneACCESS, this table holds only the in-frame rearrangements with V and J called that TCRdb kept. Clones are partly lost; checked studies trace under half to an unresolved V gene and leave the rest unexplained. The sample profile shows about 73,000 clones; about 86% of them were found once. The ten top clones hold around 2.3% of the sample. Patients with a history of autoimmune disease or receiving systemic immunosuppression were excluded from the trial. Peripheral blood for TCR sequencing was collected from all dose cohorts at baseline, on cycle 4 day 1, and on cycle 7 day 1. The samples were drawn from a first-in-human, open-label, multicenter phase I dose-escalation trial of ivuxolimab. Adults with locally advanced or metastatic head and neck squamous cell, hepatocellular, melanoma or renal cell carcinoma were enrolled in the trial. CD4+ and CD8+ T cells were sorted separately from peripheral blood before TCR sequencing.

The TCR comes from an adult with an advanced solid tumor such as melanoma, head and neck, liver or kidney cancer. This sample comprised CD4+ or CD8+ T cells sorted from blood, obtained in a trial of the OX40 agonist ivuxolimab. This chain joins TRBV4-3 to TRBJ2-5, and the D gene may be TRBD1, 6 bases matching. The CDR3 here reads CASSQGAAGHGVTQYF. DNA sequence: TGCGCCAGCAGCCAGGGGGCGGCAGGGCATGGTGTGACCCAGTACTTC.